Shown below are 20 T cell receptor beta chains from a single sample sequenced in a study of blood T cell repertoires in COVID-19. Some clones are missing from TCRdb's copy, which holds only in-frame ones; the method was immunoSEQ multiplex PCR. The sample contains 200,000 to 300,000 clones, about nine tenths of which appear only once. The specimen sequenced was peripheral blood. The receptor source for this set is a young woman with COVID-19, enrolled during active disease.

The J gene is TRBJ2-7, the V gene TRBV6-2 or TRBV6-3, with 9 bases aligning to TRBD1. V lost 2 bases and J lost 4; bases outside the gene matches: 12. This CDR3 has 17 amino acids. Germline values: CDR1 MNHEY, CDR2 SVGEGT. CDR3 sequence reads: CASSYPRPGQGIYEQYF. DNA of the CDR3: TGTGCCAGCAGTTACCCTCGTCCGGGACAGGGAATTTACGAGCAGTACTTC.

The chain links TRBV19 to TRBJ1-5, with TRBD1 as a possible D gene (5 bases). The CDR3 is 17 residues long. Germline loops: CDR1 LNHDA, CDR2 SQIVND (reference sequence). V gave up 1 base and J gave up 4 bases, with 17 bases separating them. For the CDR3, the DNA is TGTGCCAGTAGTATAGTCCGGACACCGGGAGGAAATCAGCCCCAGCATTTT. Translating gives CASSIVRTPGGNQPQHF.

The chain links TRBV24-1 to TRBJ2-2; tentative D call: TRBD2 (5 bases). The CDR3 runs to 14 residues. The germline V and J ends were trimmed by 6 bases and 7 bases, with 14 bases remaining between them. The germline gives CDR1 KGHDR, CDR2 SFDVKD. The CDR3 DNA sequence: TGTGCCACCAGTACGTGGACTTGGGGCGGGGAGCTGTTTTTT. Translating it yields CATSTWTWGGELFF.

V usage is TRBV7-2 and J usage is TRBJ2-5; 14 nucleotides agree with TRBD2. Germline values: CDR1 SGHTA, CDR2 FQGNSA. The CDR3 runs 16 residues. With 4 bases clipped from V and 5 bases from J, the junction kept 6 bases outside the gene matches. The CDR3 sequence is CASSSRTSGGWETQYF. CDR3 in DNA: TGTGCCAGCAGCTCGAGGACTAGCGGGGGGTGGGAGACCCAGTACTTC. Full variable domain (remainder filled in from reference TRBV7-2 and TRBJ2-5): GAGVSQSPSNKVTEKGKDVELRCDPISGHTALYWYRQSLGQGLEFLIYFQGNSAPDKSGLPSDRFSAERTGGSVSTLTIQRTQQEDSAVYLCASSSRTSGGWETQYFGPGTRLLVL.

The genes are TRBV7-2 and TRBJ1-5; 7 nucleotides agree with TRBD1. The CDR3 runs 15 residues. Per germline, CDR1 SGHTA and CDR2 FQGNSA. J lost 1 base, V lost 5 bases, and 5 bases had no gene match. CDR3 residues: CASSAWTGSNQPQHF. DNA of the CDR3: TGTGCCAGCAGCGCATGGACAGGAAGCAATCAGCCCCAGCATTTT.

The rearrangement uses TRBV29-1 and TRBJ2-1; 11 bases line up with TRBD2. V shed 7 bases, J shed 0 bases, and the junction held 8 bases outside the gene matches. CDR1 is SQVTM, CDR2 ANQGSEA, per germline. This CDR3 region has 16 residues. The CDR3: CSGGGLAESSYNEQFF. CDR3 bases: TGCAGCGGAGGGGGACTAGCGGAGAGCTCCTACAATGAGCAGTTCTTC.

This chain joins TRBV24-1 and TRBJ2-1; tentative D call: TRBD2 (5 bases). The germline V gene encodes CDR1 KGHDR and CDR2 SFDVKD. Trimming took off 9 bases at V and 6 bases at J, with 14 bases between the two ends. This CDR3 region has 13 residues. The CDR3 here is CATGIQAGNEQFF. For the CDR3, the DNA is TGTGCCACCGGAATTCAGGCGGGCAATGAGCAGTTCTTC.

The sample holds one count of this clone. The V call is TRBV27, the J call TRBJ1-2; D remains unclear. Germline V gene lookup returns CDR1 MNHEY and CDR2 SMNVEV (reference sequence). The V and J ends lost 4 bases and 0 bases respectively, with 15 bases between them. The CDR3 length is 16 residues. CDR3 sequence reads: CASSSILGAANYGYTF. The DNA for the CDR3 is TGTGCCAGCAGTTCGATACTAGGCGCTGCTAACTATGGCTACACCTTC.

The V and J genes are TRBV27 and TRBJ2-3; 14 nucleotides line up with TRBD2. The CDR3 runs 17 residues. Germline CDR1 MNHEY, CDR2 SMNVEV (reference sequence). The V gene end was trimmed by 4 bases and the J gene end by 3 bases; junction bases not matched to a gene: 6. In DNA, the CDR3 is TGTGCCAGCAGTTCCCCGACTAGCGGGAGGGGGACAGATACGCAGTATTTT. Translated: CASSSPTSGRGTDTQYF.

This clone was recorded once. This sequence joins TRBV7-8 and TRBJ1-1, with 7 nucleotides matching TRBD1. Per germline, CDR1 SGHVS and CDR2 FQNEAQ. This CDR3 is built from 14 residues. V lost 2 bases and J lost 1; bases outside the gene matches: 1. The DNA of the CDR3 is TGTGCCAGCAGCTTAAGACAGGGGAACACTGAAGCTTTCTTT. Translating it yields CASSLRQGNTEAFF.

The chain couples TRBV7-2 to TRBJ1-2; 7 positions agree with TRBD1. V shed 8 bases and J 5 bases; nucleotides not matched to a gene: 8. The CDR3 covers 13 residues. Germline V CDR1 and CDR2: SGHTA, FQGNSA. As DNA, the CDR3 is TGTGCCAGCGGTCAGGGGGTGGGGTATGGCTACACCTTC. Translation: CASGQGVGYGYTF. The full variable domain, its missing parts supplied by reference TRBV7-2 and TRBJ1-2, is GAGVSQSPSNKVTEKGKDVELRCDPISGHTALYWYRQSLGQGLEFLIYFQGNSAPDKSGLPSDRFSAERTGGSVSTLTIQRTQQEDSAVYLCASGQGVGYGYTFGSGTRLTVV.

The gene calls are TRBV6-6 and TRBJ1-2; no reliable D call. CDR1 and CDR2 from the germline V gene are MNHNY and SVGAGI (reference sequence). The V gene lost 4 bases and the J gene lost 0 bases, with 9 bases spanning the gap. This CDR3 is built from 14 residues. The CDR3 DNA sequence: TGTGCCAGCAGTTCCCTTTTTGCTAACTATGGCTACACCTTC. As protein: CASSSLFANYGYTF.

The chain uses TRBV6-2 or TRBV6-3 and TRBJ2-7; 7 positions agree with TRBD1. The length of the CDR3 is 13 residues. CDR1 and CDR2 (germline): MNHEY, SVGEGT. Trimming at V came to 6 bases and at J to 3 bases, leaving 5 bases not matched to a gene. CDR3 in amino acids: CASSTGQSYEQYF. For the CDR3, the DNA is TGTGCCAGCAGCACGGGACAGAGCTACGAGCAGTACTTC.

Notes on this clone: Other DNA sequences in this sample translate to the same CDR3. This chain connects TRBV7-2 to TRBJ2-5, with 7 nucleotides matching TRBD2. From germline, CDR1 is SGHTA and CDR2 FQGNSA. Trimming at V came to 0 bases and at J to 5 bases, leaving 0 bases not matched to a gene. CDR3 length equals 13 residues. This chain's CDR3 is CASSLAGGETQYF. The CDR3 DNA reads as TGTGCCAGCAGCTTAGCGGGAGGGGAGACCCAGTACTTC.

V usage is TRBV18 and J usage is TRBJ1-6; 7 nucleotides agree with TRBD1. Per germline, CDR1 KGHSH and CDR2 LQKENI. J lost 7 bases, V lost 3 bases, and 6 bases had no gene match. This CDR3 has 15 residues. DNA of the CDR3: TGTGCCAGCTCACCTGAAGGGGGCCGGAATTCACCCCTCCACTTT. Its protein is CASSPEGGRNSPLHF.

This chain joins TRBV4-1 and TRBJ2-6, with 12 nucleotides matching TRBD1. Germline loops: CDR1 MGHRA, CDR2 YSYEKL. The junction had 9 bases not matched to a gene; V was cut back by 4 bases and J by 2 bases. This CDR3 has 19 amino acids. CDR3 in amino acids: CASSPRDRGRFTGANVLTF. For the CDR3, the DNA is TGCGCCAGCAGCCCTAGGGACAGGGGGCGCTTTACTGGGGCCAACGTCCTGACTTTC.

The chain's CDR3 is CASSQDVQGRQETQYF. In DNA form, the CDR3 reads TGCGCCAGCAGCCAAGATGTACAGGGGCGCCAAGAGACCCAGTACTTC. J is TRBJ2-5 and V is TRBV4-3, with 7 bases identical to TRBD1. The CDR3 has 16 residues. The V and J ends lost 0 bases and 1 base, in that order; junction bases with no gene match: 5. Per the germline V gene, CDR1 is LGHNA and CDR2 is YSLEER.

This rearrangement joins TRBV10-3 to TRBJ2-5, with 8 bases that match TRBD1. Trimming removed 7 bases from V and 1 base from J; junction bases left unmatched: 5. The CDR3 is 14 amino acids. From germline, CDR1 is ENHRY and CDR2 SYGVKD. CDR3 in DNA: TGTGCCATCACTCCCGGACAGGGCCAAGAGACCCAGTACTTC. Its protein product is CAITPGQGQETQYF.

V is TRBV5-1 and J is TRBJ1-4; 11 bases line up with TRBD1. V was clipped by 3 bases and J by 5 bases; unmatched bases: 6. Germline lookup yields CDR1 SGHRS and CDR2 YFSETQ. The CDR3 consists of 16 residues. This CDR3 is CASSSGQGAFNEKLFF. CDR3 coding DNA: TGCGCCAGCAGCTCCGGACAGGGGGCCTTCAATGAAAAACTGTTTTTT.

CDR3 amino acids: CASSEVLAGGPWAYTDTQYF. DNA of the CDR3: TGCGCCAGCAGTGAAGTTCTAGCGGGAGGGCCGTGGGCCTACACAGATACGCAGTATTTT. V is TRBV10-2 and J is TRBJ2-3; TRBD2 agrees at 12 bases. V gave up 3 bases and J gave up 2 bases; unmatched junction bases: 15. CDR1 and CDR2 from the germline V gene are WSHSY and SAAADI. The CDR3 spans 20 residues.